The next 18 T cell receptor beta chains were all read from a single sample in a study of shared clonotypes between healthy human individuals. Sequenced by immunoSEQ multiplex PCR; TCRdb stores in-frame clones only, minus some. The sample yields about 550,000 clones, 95% to 96% seen once. Naive CD8 isolation took CD45RO-negative cells positively selected for CCR7 and excluded terminally differentiated effector memory CD45RA+ cells. Sample: naive CD8+ T cells sorted from blood. These TCRs come from a young woman in good health.

This chain connects TRBV6-6 to TRBJ2-7, with 10 nucleotides matching TRBD1. Germline CDR1 and CDR2: MNHNY and SVGAGI (reference sequence). Trimming cost V 4 bases and J 4 bases; bases outside gene matches: 10. This CDR3 comprises 16 residues. CDR3 in DNA: TGTGCCAGCAGTTGGAGCCCGGAGGGACAGGGGTACGAGCAGTACTTC. Translated: CASSWSPEGQGYEQYF.

The chain links TRBV29-1 to TRBJ2-7; 7 nucleotides line up with TRBD1. With V trimmed by 0 bases and J by 2 bases, 7 bases remained unmatched. Germline V CDR1 and CDR2: SQVTM, ANQGSEA. The CDR3 runs 15 residues. DNA of the CDR3: TGCAGCGTTGAAGATCAGGGGACAGAGACCTACGAGCAGTACTTC. This sequence encodes CSVEDQGTETYEQYF.

J is TRBJ2-3 and V is TRBV4-1, with 14 positions matching TRBD2. The CDR3 is 18 amino acids. With V trimmed by 3 bases and J by 2 bases, 7 bases remained unmatched. Germline CDR1 reads MGHRA; CDR2 reads YSYEKL. The chain's CDR3 is CASSQLPGLAGDTDTQYF. The CDR3 DNA follows: TGCGCCAGCAGCCAGCTCCCGGGACTAGCGGGAGACACAGATACGCAGTATTTT.

V and J are TRBV27 and TRBJ2-3; the match to TRBD2 covers 8 bases. With V trimmed by 3 bases and J by 4 bases, 6 bases remained unmatched. Germline assignment: CDR1 MNHEY and CDR2 SMNVEV (reference sequence). The CDR3 covers 15 residues. The CDR3 DNA reads as TGTGCCAGCAGTTTGGTTAGGCGGGAGGCAGATACGCAGTATTTT. Its translation: CASSLVRREADTQYF.

This chain connects TRBV6-5 to TRBJ2-7; no clear D. The CDR3 runs to 13 residues. Per the germline V gene, CDR1 is MNHEY and CDR2 is SVGAGI. Trimming pared 8 bases from V and 2 bases from J, leaving 13 bases between. The CDR3 loop is CASAVAQTYEQYF. CDR3 sequence (DNA): TGTGCCAGCGCAGTAGCACAGACCTACGAGCAGTACTTC.

The chain employs TRBV27 and TRBJ2-6, with 10 nucleotides matching TRBD1. V shed 6 bases and J 1 base; nucleotides not matched to a gene: 6. From germline, CDR1 is MNHEY and CDR2 SMNVEV (reference sequence). The CDR3 consists of 17 residues. CDR3 protein: CASSLEGQGSGANVLTF. The CDR3 DNA reads as TGTGCCAGCAGCCTAGAGGGACAGGGGTCTGGGGCCAACGTCCTGACTTTC.

V and J are TRBV2 and TRBJ2-1; 10 nucleotides align to TRBD2. Looked up from germline, CDR1 is SNHLY and CDR2 is FYNNEI. The CDR3 has 16 residues. V dropped 7 bases and J dropped 0; count of bases not matched to a gene: 6. The CDR3 nucleotides are TGTGCCAGCAACGGACTAGCGGCCACCTCCTACAATGAGCAGTTCTTC. It codes for CASNGLAATSYNEQFF.

This clone came up once. This rearrangement joins TRBV13 to TRBJ1-1; TRBD1 aligns across 8 bases. After removal of 7 bases from V and 7 bases from J, the junction contained 5 bases not matched to a gene. Germline-derived CDR1 and CDR2 are PRHDT and FYEKMQ (reference sequence). The CDR3 totals 12 residues. The CDR3 region has the DNA TGTGCCAGCACCGAAGGACAGGGTGAAGCTTTCTTT. This sequence encodes CASTEGQGEAFF.

The J gene is TRBJ2-7, the V gene TRBV27; D is uncertain. V lost 0 bases and J 3 bases, leaving 12 bases between the germline ends. The CDR3 is 15 residues long. Germline loops: CDR1 MNHEY, CDR2 SMNVEV (reference sequence). CDR3 bases: TGTGCCAGCAGTTTATCAGGTGGTGGCTTCTACGAGCAGTACTTC. Encoded protein: CASSLSGGGFYEQYF.

This CDR3 reads CASGRTGTGKNEQFF. The CDR3 bases are TGTGCCAGCGGGCGAACGGGGACAGGTAAAAATGAGCAGTTCTTC. V is TRBV2 and J is TRBJ2-1, with 8 bases identical to TRBD1. This CDR3 has 15 amino acids. The V gene's germline CDR1 is SNHLY and CDR2 FYNNEI. V lost 8 bases to trimming and J lost 7 bases; unmatched junction nucleotides: 13. Full variable domain (missing parts from reference TRBV2 and TRBJ2-1): EPEVTQTPSHQVTQMGQEVILRCVPISNHLYFYWYRQILGQKVEFLVSFYNNEISEKSEIFDDQFSVERPDGSNFTLKIRSTKLEDSAMYFCASGRTGTGKNEQFFGPGTRLTVL.

This chain joins TRBV6-1 and TRBJ2-7; TRBD1 or TRBD2 may be the D gene (5 bases each). The germline V gene has CDR1 MNHNS and CDR2 SASEGT. Trimming removed 3 bases at V and 1 base at J, with 16 bases between. The CDR3 totals 16 residues. DNA of the CDR3: TGTGCCAGCAGTGAGGACTGGGGGACCGATTCCTACGAGCAGTACTTC. Translation gives CASSEDWGTDSYEQYF.

CDR3 sequence: CASSLRQVYNSPLHF. DNA of the CDR3: TGTGCCAGCAGTTTAAGACAGGTGTATAATTCACCCCTCCACTTT. The chain combines TRBV28 with TRBJ1-6, with D maybe TRBD1 (6 bases). The length of the CDR3 is 15 residues. CDR1 MDHEN and CDR2 SYDVKM come from the germline V gene. Deletions cut 2 bases from V and 4 bases from J, with 9 bases between.

This chain connects TRBV6-5 to TRBJ1-1; 7 bases are shared with TRBD1. This CDR3 contains 13 residues. Germline V gene lookup returns CDR1 MNHEY and CDR2 SVGAGI. Trimming cost V 6 bases and J 3 bases; bases outside gene matches: 4. As DNA, the CDR3 is TGTGCCAGCAGGACAGGGTTGTACACTGAAGCTTTCTTT. Protein product: CASRTGLYTEAFF.

This chain links TRBV4-1 with TRBJ2-7; TRBD2 aligns across 7 bases. This CDR3 has 15 residues. The germline V gene has CDR1 MGHRA and CDR2 YSYEKL. J gave up 5 bases and V 4 bases, and 11 bases lay outside the gene matches. The CDR3 coding sequence is TGCGCCAGCAGCCCGCCACGCGGGAGTGGCCACGAGCAGTACTTC. Amino acid sequence: CASSPPRGSGHEQYF.

The chain links TRBV10-2 to TRBJ2-3; 10 nucleotides agree with TRBD2. There are 18 residues in the CDR3. The V gene end was trimmed by 4 bases and the J gene end by 3 bases; junction bases not matched to a gene: 13. Germline CDR1 WSHSY, CDR2 SAAADI. CDR3 in amino acids: CASSASSGRASTTDTQYF. The CDR3 DNA reads TGCGCCAGCAGTGCGTCAAGCGGGAGGGCCTCTACGACAGATACGCAGTATTTT.

Details on this clone: The identical CDR3 is also encoded by other nucleotide sequences in the sample. The genes are TRBV19 and TRBJ2-2, with D possibly being TRBD1 (6 bases). CDR3 length: 13 residues. V was shortened by 11 bases and J by 0 bases, with 10 bases between the two germline ends. The V gene's germline CDR1 is LNHDA and CDR2 SQIVND (reference sequence). CDR3 DNA: TGTGCCTCCAGGACAGCGAACACCGGGGAGCTGTTTTTT. It translates to CASRTANTGELFF.

The rearrangement uses TRBV4-2 and TRBJ2-1, with D unresolved. V lost 2 bases and J lost 2, with 13 bases in between. Germline V gene data show CDR1 as LGHNA and CDR2 as YNFKEQ. The CDR3 has 16 residues. Written as DNA, the CDR3 is TGTGCCAGCAGCCAATCGGCTACCCTCCCCTACAATGAGCAGTTCTTC. Protein sequence: CASSQSATLPYNEQFF.

V gene TRBV7-3 combines with J gene TRBJ2-3; D perhaps matches TRBD2 (6 bases). The germline V gene has CDR1 SGHTA and CDR2 FQGTGA. The CDR3 loop spans 15 amino acids. Trimming removed 0 bases from V and 2 bases from J, with 9 bases in between. This chain's CDR3 is CASSLTGRITDTQYF. Written as DNA, the CDR3 is TGTGCCAGCAGCTTAACGGGGAGGATCACAGATACGCAGTATTTT.